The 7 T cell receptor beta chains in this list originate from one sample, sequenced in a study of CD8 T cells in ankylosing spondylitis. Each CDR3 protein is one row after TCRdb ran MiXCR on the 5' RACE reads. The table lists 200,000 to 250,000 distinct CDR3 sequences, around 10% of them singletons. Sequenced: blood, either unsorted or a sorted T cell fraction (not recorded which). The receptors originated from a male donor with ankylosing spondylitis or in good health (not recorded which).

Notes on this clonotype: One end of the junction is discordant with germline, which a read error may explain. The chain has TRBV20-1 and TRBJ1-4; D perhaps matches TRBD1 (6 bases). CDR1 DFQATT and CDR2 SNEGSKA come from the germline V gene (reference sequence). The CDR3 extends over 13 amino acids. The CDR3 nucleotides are TGCAGTGCTGGAGACAGGCTTAAAGAAAAACTGTTTTTT. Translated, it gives CSAGDRLKEKLFF.

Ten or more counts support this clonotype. The CDR3 sequence: CASSSSRRGEQETQYF. Here the CDR3 DNA reads TGTGCCAGCAGTTCCTCTCGCCGAGGGGAGCAGGAGACCCAGTACTTC. V gene TRBV6-5 combines with J gene TRBJ2-5; the D gene could be TRBD1 or TRBD2 (5 bases each). There are 16 residues in the CDR3. Germline V gene lookup returns CDR1 MNHEY and CDR2 SVGAGI. Trimming shortened V by 4 bases and J by 5 bases, and 20 bases separated the two germline ends.

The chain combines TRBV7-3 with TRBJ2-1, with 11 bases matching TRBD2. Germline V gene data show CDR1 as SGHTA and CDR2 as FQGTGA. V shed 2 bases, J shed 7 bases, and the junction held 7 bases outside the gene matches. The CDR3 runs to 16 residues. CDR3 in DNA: TGTGCCAGCAGCTTACGTCTAGCGGGGGGTAGGAATGAGCAGTTCTTC. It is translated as CASSLRLAGGRNEQFF.

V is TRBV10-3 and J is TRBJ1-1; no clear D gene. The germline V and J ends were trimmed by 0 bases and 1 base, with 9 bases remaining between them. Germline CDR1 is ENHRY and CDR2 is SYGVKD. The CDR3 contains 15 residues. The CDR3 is CAISESRRENTEAFF. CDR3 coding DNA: TGTGCCATCAGTGAGTCCAGACGGGAGAACACTGAAGCTTTCTTT.

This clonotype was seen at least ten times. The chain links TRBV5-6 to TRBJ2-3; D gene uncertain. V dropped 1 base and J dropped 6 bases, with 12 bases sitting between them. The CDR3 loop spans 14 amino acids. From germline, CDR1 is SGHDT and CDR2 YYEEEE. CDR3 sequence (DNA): TGTGCCAGCAGCTTGTTACCCGGGTCGGATACGCAGTATTTT. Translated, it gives CASSLLPGSDTQYF.

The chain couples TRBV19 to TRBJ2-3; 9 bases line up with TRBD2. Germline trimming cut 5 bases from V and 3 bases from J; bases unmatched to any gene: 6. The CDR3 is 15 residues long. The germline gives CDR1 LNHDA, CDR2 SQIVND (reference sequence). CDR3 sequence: CASSFQRGATDTQYF. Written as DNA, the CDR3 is TGTGCCAGTAGTTTCCAGCGGGGGGCAACAGATACGCAGTATTTT. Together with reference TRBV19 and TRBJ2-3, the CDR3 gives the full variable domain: DGGITQSPKYLFRKEGQNVTLSCEQNLNHDAMYWYRQDPGQGLRLIYYSQIVNDFQKGDIAEGYSVSREKKESFPLTVTSAQKNPTAFYLCASSFQRGATDTQYFGPGTRLTVL.

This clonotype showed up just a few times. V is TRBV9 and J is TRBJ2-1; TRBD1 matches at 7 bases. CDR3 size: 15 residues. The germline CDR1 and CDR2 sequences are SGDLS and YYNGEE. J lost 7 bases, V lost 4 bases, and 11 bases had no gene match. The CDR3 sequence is CASSPTRQGWNEQFF. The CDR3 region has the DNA TGTGCCAGCAGCCCGACTCGACAGGGCTGGAATGAGCAGTTCTTC.